This entry lists 3 T cell receptor beta chains sequenced from one sample in a study of glioma-infiltrating T cells. The iRepertoire nested amplicon-rescue multiplex PCR amplified TCR alpha and beta CDR3s from RNA. TCRdb itself ran the multiplex PCR reads through MiXCR, one entry per CDR3 protein. The table has around 350,000 distinct CDR3 sequences, about two fifths seen once; the top ten hold more than 10%. Specimen: glioma tissue, nonneoplastic brain tissue, or PBMCs (not recorded which). The receptors were gathered from a human donor with low-grade glioma or glioblastoma, undergoing nonglioma brain surgery, or in good health (not recorded which).

The chain joins TRBV20-1 to TRBJ2-7; 9 nucleotides agree with TRBD2. V was pared by 0 bases and J by 0 bases, with 6 bases of the junction left unmatched. CDR3 length equals 16 residues. CDR1 DFQATT and CDR2 SNEGSKA come from the germline V gene (reference sequence). In DNA, the CDR3 is TGCAGTGCTAGAGATGGGGGTAGCGGGGGCTCCTACGAGCAGTACTTC. Amino acids: CSARDGGSGGSYEQYF.

The V call is TRBV4-3, the J call TRBJ2-7, with 7 bases aligning to TRBD2. Germline values: CDR1 LGHNA, CDR2 YSLEER. CDR3 size: 18 residues. Trimming took 0 bases from V and 2 from J; bases not matched to a gene: 13. The CDR3 DNA follows: TGCGCCAGCAGCCAAGATTTGGGCGGGGGAGACTCCACCTACGAGCAGTACTTC. This translates into CASSQDLGGGDSTYEQYF.

A note on this clonotype: The conserved closing phenylalanine or tryptophan is absent in this CDR3, likely reflecting a read error. This chain connects TRBV28 to TRBJ2-7, with 11 positions matching TRBD2. Germline CDR1 reads MDHEN; CDR2 reads SYDVKM. V lost 4 bases, J lost 3 bases, and 11 bases stayed unmatched. This CDR3 is 17 amino acids long. The CDR3 sequence is CASSSRRVAGGFYEQYL. CDR3 coding DNA: TGTGCCAGCAGTTCTCGCCGTGTAGCGGGAGGGTTCTACGAGCAGTACCTC.